These 14 T cell receptor beta chains were sequenced from one sample in a study of blood T cell repertoires in COVID-19. Assay used: immunoSEQ multiplex PCR; TCRdb lists only in-frame clones, some missing. The table lists some 220,000 clones, roughly 85% of them singletons, with roughly 4.6% in the top ten. The sample taken for sequencing was peripheral blood. All receptors derive from a man in his forties or fifties with COVID-19, enrolled during active disease.

The genes are TRBV4-2 and TRBJ1-5, with D perhaps matching TRBD1 (5 bases). Germline V gene data show CDR1 as LGHNA and CDR2 as YNFKEQ. The CDR3 contains 13 residues. The V gene lost 5 bases and the J gene lost 4 bases, with 9 bases spanning the gap. The CDR3 bases are TGTGCCAGCAGCGCCCGGGGGAATCAGCCCCAGCATTTT. It translates to CASSARGNQPQHF.

The V and J genes are TRBV13 and TRBJ1-6; 8 bases line up with TRBD1. This CDR3 spans 15 amino acids. CDR1 is PRHDT, CDR2 FYEKMQ, per germline (reference sequence). V dropped 6 bases and J dropped 9; count of bases not matched to a gene: 10. CDR3 in DNA: TGTGCCAGCAGAAGTTCCGGGACAGGCACTTCACCCCTCCACTTT. It translates to CASRSSGTGTSPLHF.

The rearrangement joins TRBV9 to TRBJ2-1; 8 bases are a match to TRBD2. Germline V gives CDR1 SGDLS, CDR2 YYNGEE. V gave up 1 base and J gave up 6 bases; unmatched junction bases: 6. CDR3 size: 15 residues. The CDR3 DNA reads as TGTGCCAGCAGCGTAAGCGGGGGTCATTCCAATGAGCAGTTCTTC. Its translation: CASSVSGGHSNEQFF.

This chain connects TRBV28 to TRBJ1-5; TRBD1 agrees at 7 bases. The germline V gene encodes CDR1 MDHEN and CDR2 SYDVKM. After removal of 5 bases from V and 4 bases from J, the junction contained 11 bases not matched to a gene. This CDR3 spans 16 amino acids. The CDR3 here is CASSHYYRQGNQPQHF. The CDR3 DNA reads as TGTGCCAGCAGTCATTATTACAGACAGGGAAATCAGCCCCAGCATTTT.

This clone was recorded once. The chain recombines TRBV3-1 (or the pseudogene TRBV3-2) with TRBJ1-5; D uncertain. Germline assignment: CDR1 LGHDT and CDR2 YNNKEL (reference sequence). The CDR3 has 12 amino acids. The germline V and J ends were trimmed by 5 bases and 4 bases, with 6 bases remaining between them. In nucleotides, the CDR3 is TGTGCCAGCAGCTCTACTAATCAGCCCCAGCATTTT. Its translation is CASSSTNQPQHF.

This clone was counted only a few times. The rearrangement joins TRBV6-2 or TRBV6-3 to TRBJ1-5, with D maybe TRBD1 (5 bases). Germline CDR1 is MNHEY and CDR2 is SVGEGT. The CDR3 is made up of 15 amino acids. Trimming cost V 6 bases and J 4 bases, with 16 bases left between them. CDR3 DNA sequence: TGTGCCAGCAGCTATAATCCAGGGAATAATCAGCCCCAGCATTTT. It encodes CASSYNPGNNQPQHF.

This chain joins TRBV30 and TRBJ1-1, with D unclear. Germline V CDR1 and CDR2: GTSNPN, SVGIG (reference sequence). The V end was cut by 3 bases, the J end by 5 bases, with 10 bases between. The CDR3 has 12 amino acids. The CDR3 loop is CAWRGLGTEAFF. CDR3 nucleotides: TGTGCCTGGAGAGGACTAGGGACTGAAGCTTTCTTT.

This clone appeared a few times. This chain joins TRBV19 and TRBJ1-5, with D possibly being TRBD1 (6 bases). The V end lost 2 bases, the J end lost 5 bases, and 10 bases lay between the germline ends. Per the germline V gene, CDR1 is LNHDA and CDR2 is SQIVND (reference sequence). This CDR3 comprises 14 residues. This CDR3 reads CASSIRQADQPQHF. The CDR3 DNA reads as TGTGCCAGTAGTATACGACAGGCGGATCAGCCCCAGCATTTT.

V is TRBV3-1 (or the pseudogene TRBV3-2) and J is TRBJ1-4, with D possibly being TRBD1 (6 bases). The V gene lost 3 bases and the J gene lost 5 bases, with 10 bases spanning the gap. The CDR3 extends over 14 amino acids. Germline V gene sequence: CDR1 LGHDT, CDR2 YNNKEL (reference sequence). CDR3 region: CASSQSQGNEKLFF. DNA for the CDR3: TGTGCCAGCAGCCAGAGCCAGGGGAATGAAAAACTGTTTTTT.

On this clone itself: The same CDR3 is also encoded by other DNA sequences in this sample. This chain connects TRBV5-1 to TRBJ2-7; 7 nucleotides line up with TRBD1. With 4 bases clipped from V and 3 bases from J, the junction kept 4 bases outside the gene matches. The CDR3 is 13 residues long. Germline loops: CDR1 SGHRS, CDR2 YFSETQ. The DNA of the CDR3 is TGCGCCAGCAGCCCTGGGACAGTCTACGAGCAGTACTTC. Translating it yields CASSPGTVYEQYF. Looking up the rest from reference TRBV5-1 and TRBJ2-7 gives the full variable domain: KAGVTQTPRYLIKTRGQQVTLSCSPISGHRSVSWYQQTPGQGLQFLFEYFSETQRNKGNFPGRFSGRQFSNSRSEMNVSTLELGDSALYLCASSPGTVYEQYFGPGTRLTVT.

The chain uses TRBV11-3 and TRBJ2-2; TRBD2 matches 7 bases. V dropped 6 bases and J dropped 4; count of bases not matched to a gene: 8. The CDR3 is 15 residues long. CDR1 SGHNT and CDR2 YENEEA come from the germline V gene. CDR3 nucleotide sequence: TGTGCCAGCAGTAGACTAGCCGGGAGCACCGGGGAGCTGTTTTTT. This encodes CASSRLAGSTGELFF. The complete variable domain, with remaining parts taken from reference TRBV11-3 and TRBJ2-2, reads EAGVVQSPRYKIIEKKQPVAFWCNPISGHNTLYWYLQNLGQGPELLIRYENEEAVDDSQLPKDRFSAERLKGVDSTLKIQPAELGDSAVYLCASSRLAGSTGELFFGEGSRLTVL.

The CDR3 bases are TGTGCCATCAGTGGGACAGGCGGTGGGGGAGAGACCCAGTACTTC. Amino acids: CAISGTGGGGETQYF. The chain combines TRBV10-3 with TRBJ2-5, with TRBD1 matching over 7 bases. This CDR3 is 15 amino acids long. CDR1 and CDR2 (germline): ENHRY, SYGVKD. The ends lost 4 bases at V and 4 bases at J; junction bases unmatched: 9.

The J gene is TRBJ2-5, the V gene TRBV5-4; 11 positions match TRBD2. Germline assignment: CDR1 SGHNT and CDR2 YYREEE (reference sequence). The CDR3 extends over 16 amino acids. Trimming removed 4 bases from V and 7 bases from J; junction bases left unmatched: 12. CDR3 nucleotide sequence: TGTGCCAGCAGCACCATAGCGGGGGGGTCGCCAGGGACCCAGTACTTC. Its protein is CASSTIAGGSPGTQYF. Filled out from reference TRBV5-4 and TRBJ2-5, the complete variable domain reads ETGVTQSPTHLIKTRGQQVTLRCSSQSGHNTVSWYQQALGQGPQFIFQYYREEENGRGNFPPRFSGLQFPNYSSELNVNALELDDSALYLCASSTIAGGSPGTQYFGPGTRLLVL.

This clone occurred a few times. V usage is TRBV7-9 and J usage is TRBJ1-3; 7 nucleotides match TRBD1. The CDR3 has 18 amino acids. The V segment lost 2 bases and the J segment 0 bases; nucleotides outside the gene matches: 10. The germline CDR1 and CDR2 sequences are SEHNR and FQNEAQ (reference sequence). The CDR3 loop reads CASSLNMGQTFSGNTIYF. The CDR3 coding sequence is TGTGCCAGCAGCTTAAATATGGGACAGACTTTCTCTGGAAACACCATATATTTT.